This T cell receptor beta chain was profiled in a study of blood T cells in healthy people across ages (dated by TCRdb to between 2014 and 2017). With respect to the entire study: Template switching captured roughly one uniquely barcoded TCR beta cDNA molecule per two T cells in model experiments. For two donors (one aged 18 to 29 and one aged 80 or older), the study analyzed two additional independent replicas of 1 million unique cDNA reads from the same blood draw. The study measured age-related changes in TCR beta repertoire diversity using deep sequencing normalized with unique cDNA molecular identifiers. To avoid experimental bias, donors of different ages were randomly spread across the sequencing lanes. Donors were grouped into four age groups: young (average roughly 15 years), middle-aged (approximately 41), aged (around 62) and long-lived (roughly 80). The study at large found these results: The CMV infection status of donors was not known, potentially confounding age-related changes in expanded clonotypes. Observed TCR beta diversity per million T cells fell roughly linearly with age, and a significant reduction was already apparent by age about 43. Estimates of total diversity from one million sequenced T cells were regarded as lower bounds and underestimates. Bulk unsorted PBMC profiling prevented conclusive comparison of naive and antigen-experienced compartments. Observed TCR beta diversity correlated strongly with the percentage of naive T cells measured by flow cytometry. The long-lived group showed more naive CD4+ T cells, fewer expanded clones and increased TCR diversity than the aged group, suggesting age selection.

Libraries were prepared through 5' RACE. Sequencing instrument: Illumina HiSeq 2500. A second roughly 6 to 12 cycle PCR used a sample-barcoded 5' primer and a J-beta primer mix. A template-switch 5' adaptor carrying 12 random nucleotides introduced a unique molecular identifier onto each TCR beta cDNA molecule. At least 3 million CDR3-containing paired-end reads were obtained from each sample. All of the RNA was converted into first-strand cDNA using the Mint cDNA synthesis kit, with a TRBC-specific oligonucleotide serving as the primer. After uracil-DNA glycosylase treatment, a first 18-cycle PCR used universal primers M1SS and BC2_uni_R on all cDNA. The authors' analysis ran thus. For normalization, 1 million high-quality reads were randomly selected from each sample, with every read carrying a distinct molecular identifier. Instead of being binned into consensus sequences, reads with shared molecular identifiers were discarded. CDR3 identification, clonotype clustering and error correction used MiTCR with a Q25 quality threshold and the strictest error-elimination algorithm. A nonparametric unseen species model with Euler transformation was used to estimate a lower bound on total TCR beta diversity. TCRdb applied fastp at Q25 and MiXCR to the public reads, then kept only in-frame beta chains. When rows share a CDR3 protein, they turn into one entry using the most common DNA and genes. For this entry, the V and J calls and clone size follow TCRdb and not the study's own pipeline. Counted in this sample were about 780,000 distinct CDR3 sequences; about half of them appeared once. 15% to 20% of the sample is held by the ten biggest clonotypes.

The donors were roughly 40 Caucasian individuals from Russia, aged roughly 6 to 90 years, who were systemically healthy. Ten milliliters of peripheral blood were collected from each donor into EDTA-treated Vacutainer tubes. Ficoll-Paque density-gradient centrifugation was used to isolate PBMCs, with at least 7 million per sample. Total RNA, at least 6 micrograms per sample, was extracted from PBMCs with Trizol reagent. For every donor, flow cytometry on a PBMC aliquot measured the percentage of naive CD45RAhigh/CD27high T cells. The germline V gene yields KGHDR for CDR1 and SFDVKD for CDR2. The V end loses 0 bases and the J end loses 5 bases, and a stretch of 7 bases separates them. The CDR3 holds 14 amino acids from the cysteine to the phenylalanine. CDR3 DNA is the only sequence kept; it has 42 bases, read in frame from the first base. In its sample, this clonotype was seen many times. This receptor's antigen is unknown. Base qualities are not provided; no much larger clone lies one nucleotide away.

This chain joins TRBV24-1 to TRBJ2-1; too little of a D gene remains to name it. This receptor was taken from an older man in good health. The sample taken for sequencing was blood. The nucleotide sequence reads TGTGCCACCAGTGATTTGGGAAGCAACAATGAGCAGTTCTTC. The resulting protein is CATSDLGSNNEQFF.